This TCR beta chain was retrieved from a study of blood T cell repertoires in COVID-19. Study-wide background: The samples span acute and convalescent COVID-19 from the United States, Italy and Spain. From T cells, B-cell-depleted T cells, or PBMCs came the material, which was cDNA or gDNA.

Germline assignment: CDR1 LNHDA and CDR2 SQIVND (reference sequence). The ends were cut back, 3 bases at V and 5 bases at J, with 13 bases in the middle. The length of the CDR3 is 14 residues. Source study methods: Researchers report that nucleated cell counts were estimated from reference gene primer amplification. Some clones are missing from TCRdb's copy, which holds only in-frame ones; the method was immunoSEQ multiplex PCR. The DNA was the basis for D and trimming; V, J and clone size are from that table. The top ten hold about 6.5% of the sample, which has about 200,000 clones, 89% seen once. The source of this sequence is a man aged 55 to 70 who had recovered from COVID-19. Sequenced sample: peripheral blood. This rearrangement joins TRBV19 to TRBJ1-1; D gene ambiguous. The CDR3 DNA reads as TGTGCCAGTAGTATTGAGGCGGGAGGGACTGAAGCTTTCTTT. Protein: CASSIEAGGTEAFF.